What follows are 17 T cell receptor beta chains derived from one specimen sequenced in a study of memory CD4+ T cells and cytomegalovirus serostatus. Data came from immunoSEQ multiplex PCR; TCRdb stores just in-frame clones and leaves some out. The sample has tens of thousands of clones; 82% are singletons. Single viable CD3+CD4+CD8-CD45RO+ cells were sorted as the memory CD4+ T cells. The sequenced sample was memory CD4+ T cells from blood. These receptor sequences come from an adult in good health and CMV-seronegative.

The chain links TRBV2 to TRBJ2-2; a weak D match, TRBD1 (5 bases). Germline lookup yields CDR1 SNHLY and CDR2 FYNNEI. Trimming took off 6 bases at V and 4 bases at J, with 12 bases between the two ends. This CDR3 comprises 14 residues. CDR3 nucleotides: TGTGCCAGCAGAATAGCTGGGGCCACCGGGGAGCTGTTTTTT. This translates into CASRIAGATGELFF.

The rearrangement uses TRBV2 and TRBJ2-7; TRBD1 or TRBD2 may be the D gene (7 bases each). CDR1 is SNHLY and CDR2 is FYNNEI in the germline V gene. The V end lost 6 bases, the J end lost 9 bases, and 27 bases lay between the germline ends. This CDR3 region has 16 residues. The CDR3 reads CASSAVLGQPRGGQYF. The CDR3, as DNA: TGTGCCAGCAGCGCGGTACTGGGACAGCCAAGGGGGGGGCAGTACTTC.

The chain couples TRBV4-3 to TRBJ1-6; TRBD1 might be the D (5 bases). CDR3 length: 15 residues. Germline V CDR1 and CDR2: LGHNA, YSLEER. The V end lost 3 bases, the J end lost 7 bases, and 13 bases lay between the germline ends. CDR3 loop: CASSQVRDWNSPLHF. The CDR3 DNA follows: TGCGCCAGCAGCCAGGTCCGGGACTGGAATTCACCCCTCCACTTT.

V and J are TRBV19 and TRBJ1-5; D perhaps matches TRBD1 (6 bases). There are 14 residues in the CDR3. CDR1 and CDR2 (germline): LNHDA, SQIVND (reference sequence). V lost 3 bases, J lost 5 bases, and 11 bases lay in between. CDR3 DNA: TGTGCCAGTAGTATTATGGGGGGCGATCAGCCCCAGCATTTT. It yields the protein CASSIMGGDQPQHF.

There are a few counts of this clone. This same CDR3 is encoded by further DNA sequences in the sample. The rearrangement joins TRBV7-9 to TRBJ2-1, with TRBD1 as a possible D gene (7 bases). The CDR3 totals 15 residues. V was clipped by 0 bases and J by 4 bases, with 10 bases between them. The germline V gene encodes CDR1 SEHNR and CDR2 FQNEAQ (reference sequence). CDR3 DNA: TGTGCCAGCAGCTTAGCCAGGGGGGTTTACAATGAGCAGTTCTTC. This translates into CASSLARGVYNEQFF.

This sequence joins TRBV28 and TRBJ2-5, with a possible D match to TRBD1 (5 bases). Germline loops: CDR1 MDHEN, CDR2 SYDVKM. This CDR3 is 14 amino acids long. V was clipped by 2 bases and J by 6 bases, with 13 bases between them. The CDR3 DNA sequence: TGTGCCAGCAGTTTAAAATACAGGCAAAAGACCCAGTACTTC. Translation gives CASSLKYRQKTQYF.

The rearrangement uses TRBV7-9 and TRBJ2-6; D ambiguous. V was clipped by 5 bases and J by 0 bases, with 11 bases between them. CDR3 length: 16 residues. Germline lookup yields CDR1 SEHNR and CDR2 FQNEAQ (reference sequence). The DNA for the CDR3 is TGTGCCAGCAGCCTTTTACTTGGCTCTGGGGCCAACGTCCTGACTTTC. Translated, it gives CASSLLLGSGANVLTF.

The V call is TRBV6-1, the J call TRBJ2-7; TRBD2 is a possible D gene (5 bases). Trimming took 7 bases from V and 5 from J, leaving 15 bases between them. The CDR3 loop spans 13 amino acids. Germline loops: CDR1 MNHNS, CDR2 SASEGT. Here the CDR3 DNA reads TGTGCCAGCACGGTTCGGGAAAACCACGAGCAGTACTTC. The encoded protein is CASTVRENHEQYF.

The V and J genes are TRBV28 and TRBJ1-3; D gene ambiguous. Germline lookup yields CDR1 MDHEN and CDR2 SYDVKM. Between the trimmed V and J ends, which lost 8 bases and 2 bases, there was a span of 19 bases. CDR3 length: 16 residues. The CDR3 nucleotides are TGTGCCAGCGGTGGACTCCAGTACGGGACTGGAAACACCATATATTTT. Translating gives CASGGLQYGTGNTIYF.

This sequence joins TRBV4-3 and TRBJ2-7; 8 positions match TRBD1. Per germline, CDR1 LGHNA and CDR2 YSLEER. The CDR3 is 15 amino acids. J was trimmed by 5 bases and V by 2 bases; bases with no gene match: 8. The CDR3 nucleotides read TGCGCCAGCAGCCAATCTTGGACAGGGATCAACGAGCAGTACTTC. Its protein is CASSQSWTGINEQYF.

The V call is TRBV18, the J call TRBJ2-3; D remains unclear. This CDR3 has 14 residues. V gave up 2 bases and J gave up 1 base, with 7 bases separating them. The germline V gene encodes CDR1 KGHSH and CDR2 LQKENI. Written as DNA, the CDR3 is TGTGCCAGCTCACCAGCAACCCGCACAGATACGCAGTATTTT. Protein: CASSPATRTDTQYF.

The chain links TRBV27 to TRBJ2-2; no definite D call. CDR1 is MNHEY, CDR2 SMNVEV, per germline (reference sequence). This CDR3 is 12 amino acids long. The ends were cut back, 5 bases at V and 2 bases at J, with 3 bases in the middle. DNA for the CDR3: TGTGCCAGCAGTAAAAACACCGGGGAGCTGTTTTTT. Protein product: CASSKNTGELFF.

This clone was seen just once. The J gene is TRBJ2-4, the V gene TRBV9, with D hard to call. V shed 4 bases and J shed 1 base, with 18 bases lying between them. The CDR3 covers 17 residues. Germline V CDR1 and CDR2: SGDLS, YYNGEE. Here the CDR3 reads CASSSPRQDMAKNIQYF. The DNA of the CDR3 is TGTGCCAGCAGCTCTCCAAGGCAGGATATGGCCAAAAACATTCAGTACTTC.

This chain joins TRBV5-1 and TRBJ1-6, with a weak D call TRBD1 (5 bases). V was shortened by 0 bases and J by 7 bases, with 11 bases between the two germline ends. CDR1 is SGHRS and CDR2 is YFSETQ in the germline V gene. The length of the CDR3 is 15 residues. CDR3 in DNA: TGCGCCAGCAGCTTGGCGGGGCCGGAGAATTCACCCCTCCACTTT. Its translation: CASSLAGPENSPLHF.

The chain couples TRBV7-2 to TRBJ2-3; TRBD2 aligns across 7 bases. V lost 5 bases and J lost 2; bases outside the gene matches: 7. CDR3 length: 15 residues. Germline loops: CDR1 SGHTA, CDR2 FQGNSA. CDR3 residues: CASSMGDYNTDTQYF. CDR3 DNA sequence: TGTGCCAGCAGCATGGGGGACTATAACACAGATACGCAGTATTTT.

This chain connects TRBV18 to TRBJ1-6, with D possibly TRBD1 on 5 matching bases. This CDR3 contains 18 residues. Trimming shortened V by 3 bases and J by 6 bases, and 21 bases separated the two germline ends. Germline CDR1 reads KGHSH; CDR2 reads LQKENI. CDR3 bases: TGTGCCAGCTCACCCCCCCGCGGAAGGGGACCCACTAATTCACCCCTCCACTTT. It encodes CASSPPRGRGPTNSPLHF.

This chain uses TRBV28 with TRBJ1-2; D remains ambiguous. Germline loops: CDR1 MDHEN, CDR2 SYDVKM. V lost 5 bases and J 5 bases, leaving 12 bases between the germline ends. The CDR3 extends over 13 amino acids. The CDR3 DNA reads as TGTGCCAGCAGTATCCCGACGGATTATGGCTACACCTTC. Protein sequence: CASSIPTDYGYTF.